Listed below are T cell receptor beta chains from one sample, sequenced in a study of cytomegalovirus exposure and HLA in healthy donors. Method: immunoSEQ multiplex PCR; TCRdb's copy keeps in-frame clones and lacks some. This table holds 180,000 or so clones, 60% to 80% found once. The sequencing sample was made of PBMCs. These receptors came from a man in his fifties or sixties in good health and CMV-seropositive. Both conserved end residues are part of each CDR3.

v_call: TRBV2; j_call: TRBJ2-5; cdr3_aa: CASTKGLADQETQYF
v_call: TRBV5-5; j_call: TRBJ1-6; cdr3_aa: CASSLGESGPLHF
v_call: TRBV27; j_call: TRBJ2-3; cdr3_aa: CAGSLARQGRGTDTQYF
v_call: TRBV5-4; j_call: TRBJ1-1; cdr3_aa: CASSGAQGAAFF
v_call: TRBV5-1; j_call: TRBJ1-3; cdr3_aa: CASSVEGTSGNTIYF
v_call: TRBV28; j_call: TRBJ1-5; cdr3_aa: CASSFYGGDVNQPQHF
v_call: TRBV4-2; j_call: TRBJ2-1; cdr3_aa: CASSQARDEQFF
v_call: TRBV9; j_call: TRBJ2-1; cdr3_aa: CASSGQGWDNEQFF
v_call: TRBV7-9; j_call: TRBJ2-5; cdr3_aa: CASSLLAGGQETQYF
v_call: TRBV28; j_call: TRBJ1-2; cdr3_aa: CASSLYGPGREGYTF
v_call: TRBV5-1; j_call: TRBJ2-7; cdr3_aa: CASSLESGLSYEQYF
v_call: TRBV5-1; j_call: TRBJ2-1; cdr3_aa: CASKDSYNEQFF
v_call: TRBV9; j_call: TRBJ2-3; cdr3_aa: CASSVASIITDTQYF
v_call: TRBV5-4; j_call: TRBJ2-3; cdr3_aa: CASSWDSYTDTQYF
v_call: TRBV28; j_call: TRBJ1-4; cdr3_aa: CASSLTDRAKLFF
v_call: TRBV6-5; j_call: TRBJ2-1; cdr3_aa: CASSFKRGSSYNEQFF
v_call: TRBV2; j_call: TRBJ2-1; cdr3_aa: CASHPGLVIDEQFF
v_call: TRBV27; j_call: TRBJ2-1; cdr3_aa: CASSLKQGAKGEQFF
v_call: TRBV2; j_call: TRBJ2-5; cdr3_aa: CASRNVQVETQYF
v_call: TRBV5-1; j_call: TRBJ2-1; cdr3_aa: CASSLLGQGGNEQFF
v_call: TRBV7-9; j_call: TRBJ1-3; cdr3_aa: CASSPRVSGNTIYF
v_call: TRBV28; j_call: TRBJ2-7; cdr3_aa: CASSLWTSGGYEQYF
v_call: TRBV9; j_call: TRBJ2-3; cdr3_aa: CASSVGGTIPTDTQYF
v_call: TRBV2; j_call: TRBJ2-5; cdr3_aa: CASRGGSGGFQETQYF
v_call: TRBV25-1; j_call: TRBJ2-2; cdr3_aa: CASSKPGQGRTGELFF
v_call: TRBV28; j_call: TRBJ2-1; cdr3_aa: CASISGGLYNEQFF
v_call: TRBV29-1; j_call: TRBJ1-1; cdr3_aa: CSATFSRTEAFF
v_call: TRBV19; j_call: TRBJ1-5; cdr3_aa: CASSIQGVGNQPQHF
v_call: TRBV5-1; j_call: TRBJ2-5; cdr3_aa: CASSLAGGEEETQYF
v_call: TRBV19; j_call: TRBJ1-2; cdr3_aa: CASRAQVYGYTF
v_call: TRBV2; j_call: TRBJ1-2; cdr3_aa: CASSEQAVNYGYTF
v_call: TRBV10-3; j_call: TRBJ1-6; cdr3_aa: CAISEMDTREEPLHF